The clone carrying this TCR beta chain was seen only a few times. What it binds is unknown. The data were obtained in a study of somatic mutations in cytotoxic T cells in rheumatoid arthritis. Study overall: Each patient's diagnosis was followed right away by a blood draw (approximately 28 ml EDTA), before any treatment. Study-wide findings and caveats: For about an eighth of the roughly 60 patients, a single CD8+ clone accounted for more than 20% of CD8+ cells.

As handled by the study authors: Expanded CD8+ clones from patients, those larger than 1%, seldom had a match among published virus-specific TCRB sequences. This table comes from immunoSEQ multiplex PCR, and its TCRdb copy is limited to in-frame clones, with some not included. For V, J and clone size, that table is used; D and trimming come from the DNA. Counted here are about 7,100 clones, 80% occurring once; the ten biggest clones make up roughly 11%. V shed 6 bases, J shed 3 bases, and the junction held 8 bases outside the gene matches. The V gene's germline CDR1 is MDHEN and CDR2 SYDVKM. The CDR3 has 14 residues.

This chain links TRBV28 with TRBJ2-7; TRBD2 matches at 7 bases. The TCR comes from an adult with rheumatoid arthritis. Sample: CD8+ T cells sorted from blood. The CDR3 nucleotides read TGTGCCAGCAGCAACCGGGACTATCTCTACGAGCAGTACTTC. Amino acids: CASSNRDYLYEQYF.